A selection of T cell receptor beta chains follows, all from one sample in a study of blood T cell repertoires in COVID-19. The method was immunoSEQ multiplex PCR; TCRdb's version includes in-frame clones alone and lacks a portion of them. This sample has roughly 200,000 clones, with about 85% found just once. Sequencing input: peripheral blood. Receptor source: a woman under 30 who had recovered from COVID-19. CDR3s include the opening cysteine and the closing phenylalanine or tryptophan. D genes are given only for firm matches. A row's size may be missing; if present it is once, few, many or a size class.

v_call,j_call,d_call,clone_size,cdr3_aa,cdr3_nt
TRBV7-6,TRBJ2-7,-,-,CASSSPGTPYHEQYF,TGTGCCAGCAGCTCCCCCGGGACACCATACCACGAGCAGTACTTC
TRBV18,TRBJ1-5,TRBD1,-,CASSPQGAKSNQPQHF,TGTGCCAGCTCACCACAGGGGGCCAAGAGCAATCAGCCCCAGCATTTT
TRBV18,TRBJ1-2,-,-,CASSPGRGSNYGYTF,TGTGCCAGCTCACCTGGACGGGGGAGCAACTATGGCTACACCTTC
TRBV5-1,TRBJ2-5,-,-,CASSKEGQETQYF,TGCGCCAGCAGTAAGGAGGGGCAAGAGACCCAGTACTTC
TRBV4-1,TRBJ2-7,-,-,CASSQVEAGEQYF,TGCGCCAGCAGCCAAGTTGAGGCGGGCGAGCAGTACTTC
TRBV28,TRBJ2-4,TRBD1,-,CASSPPAGTGIAKNIQYF,TGTGCCAGCAGTCCTCCCGCCGGGACAGGAATAGCCAAAAACATTCAGTACTTC
TRBV5-1,TRBJ1-3,TRBD1,-,CASSPPTGAGNTIYF,TGCGCCAGCAGCCCCCCGACAGGGGCTGGAAACACCATATATTTT
TRBV6-5,TRBJ1-2,TRBD1,-,CASSINNRGDGYTF,TGTGCCAGCAGTATAAATAACAGGGGAGATGGCTACACCTTC
TRBV7-9,TRBJ2-1,TRBD2,few,CASSYSREGEQFF,TGTGCCAGCAGTTACTCCAGGGAGGGTGAGCAGTTCTTC
TRBV5-1,TRBJ1-3,-,-,CASSLAGYRSGNTIYF,TGCGCCAGCAGCCTGGCCGGGTACCGCTCTGGAAACACCATATATTTT
TRBV7-3,TRBJ2-1,-,-,CASSWGLNNEQFF,TGTGCCAGCAGCTGGGGACTGAACAATGAGCAGTTCTTC
TRBV27,TRBJ1-2,-,-,CASSLSGRAEGYTF,TGTGCCAGCAGTTTATCCGGCAGGGCGGAAGGCTACACCTTC
TRBV7-6,TRBJ2-5,-,-,CASSATGFPQETQYF,TGTGCCAGCAGCGCTACAGGGTTCCCCCAAGAGACCCAGTACTTC
TRBV6-4,TRBJ1-2,TRBD1,-,CASSTQGGDGYTF,TGTGCCAGCAGTACACAGGGGGGCGATGGCTACACCTTC
TRBV13,TRBJ2-1,TRBD1,-,CASSLEVGTAFF,TGTGCCAGCAGCTTAGAGGTCGGGACAGCTTTCTTC
TRBV4-3,TRBJ2-5,-,-,CASSHQGIGETQYF,TGCGCCAGCAGCCATCAGGGAATCGGAGAGACCCAGTACTTC
TRBV6-2/TRBV6-3,TRBJ2-3,-,few,CASSYGFGGSTDTQYF,TGTGCCAGCAGTTACGGTTTCGGCGGGAGCACAGATACGCAGTATTTT
TRBV29-1,TRBJ1-2,-,-,CSVGGTGPYGYTF,TGCAGCGTTGGCGGGACCGGACCATATGGCTACACCTTC
TRBV9,TRBJ2-5,TRBD1,-,CASSVTGTGVETQYF,TGTGCCAGCAGCGTGACCGGGACAGGGGTAGAGACCCAGTACTTC
TRBV6-5,TRBJ2-3,-,-,CASNRPGSTDTQYF,TGTGCCAGCAACCGGCCGGGGAGCACAGATACGCAGTATTTT
TRBV6-2/TRBV6-3,TRBJ1-2,TRBD1,-,CASSDRGPSYGYTF,TGTGCCAGCAGCGACAGGGGCCCTTCCTATGGCTACACCTTC
TRBV27,TRBJ2-7,TRBD2,-,CATPGEGRHEQYF,TGTGCCACCCCCGGGGAGGGAAGGCACGAGCAGTACTTC
TRBV9,TRBJ2-2,-,-,CASSVDPSGTGELFF,TGTGCCAGCAGCGTAGACCCCTCGGGCACCGGGGAGCTGTTTTTT
TRBV10-3,TRBJ1-1,-,-,CAISETSDSYTEAFF,TGTGCCATCAGTGAAACGAGTGACAGCTACACTGAAGCTTTCTTT
TRBV12-3/TRBV12-4,TRBJ1-2,-,-,CASSSTGSGYTF,TGTGCCAGCAGTTCCACAGGATCTGGCTACACCTTC
TRBV4-2,TRBJ1-5,-,-,CASWGGSNQPQHF,TGTGCCAGCTGGGGGGGATCTAATCAGCCCCAGCATTTT